This T cell receptor (beta chain) was found in a study of OX40 agonist ivuxolimab in advanced cancers. The wider study: Ivuxolimab was delivered to patients intravenously every 2 weeks at doses spanning 0.01 to 10 mg/kg. The study's findings and limits: People who partly responded at 0.1-3.0 mg/kg had some of the least clonal expansion seen. Mean expanded clone counts were higher in CD8+ than CD4+ T cells.

Profiled with immunoSEQ multiplex PCR; TCRdb holds only in-frame clones, not every one. The sample carries just under 65,000 clones, about 89% recorded once. A note on this clone: Its antigen is undetermined.

V was pared by 6 bases and J by 4 bases, with 14 bases of the junction left unmatched. The germline V gene has CDR1 SGHRS and CDR2 YFSETQ. The CDR3 has 16 residues. The chain recombines TRBV5-1 with TRBJ2-5; 8 nucleotides match TRBD2. The clonotype originates from an adult with an advanced solid tumor such as melanoma, head and neck, liver or kidney cancer. This sample comprised CD4+ or CD8+ T cells sorted from blood, obtained in a trial of the OX40 agonist ivuxolimab. The CDR3 here is CASTWSNGRGGETQYF. CDR3 nucleotides: TGCGCCAGCACCTGGTCCAACGGGAGGGGTGGAGAGACCCAGTACTTC.